A selection of T cell receptor beta chains follows, all from one sample in a study of OX40 agonist ivuxolimab in advanced cancers. Sequencing was performed with immunoSEQ multiplex PCR; in TCRdb, only in-frame clones are kept and a portion is missing. The sample shows under 20,000 clones, roughly 69% of them seen only once. The input for sequencing was CD4+ or CD8+ T cells sorted from blood, taken in a trial of the OX40 agonist ivuxolimab. The receptors shown here come from an adult with an advanced solid tumor such as melanoma, head and neck, liver or kidney cancer. The CDR3 runs from the conserved cysteine through the conserved F or W. A D gene is named only where the DNA matches it firmly.

>TRBJ1-2|NA|TRBV7-9
CASSLAPRGFHNYGYTF
>TRBJ1-1|NA|TRBV7-6
CASSFDSYTEAFF
>TRBJ1-2|NA|TRBV6-1
CASSDQELGYTF
>TRBJ2-2|NA|TRBV6-5
CASSYFPSGHTGELFF
>TRBJ2-5|NA|TRBV6-6
CASSFPQGGARETQYF
>TRBJ2-1|TRBD2|TRBV9
CASSVELAGGDEQFF
>TRBJ1-5|NA|TRBV5-3
CARSLRGNQPQHF
>TRBJ2-7|TRBD2|TRBV6-5
CASSGTSGYEQYF
>TRBJ2-7|NA|TRBV29-1
CSALELGEQYF
>TRBJ2-3|TRBD2|TRBV10-2
CASSGLAGTDTQYF
>TRBJ2-2|TRBD2|TRBV30
CAWGAGVGTGELFF
>TRBJ2-5|NA|TRBV6-5
CASSPADQETQYF
>TRBJ2-7|NA|TRBV7-9
CASSPGVDEQYF
>TRBJ2-2|NA|TRBV27
CASSFRGTGELFF
>TRBJ2-7|NA|TRBV6-6
CASSYLGTPTYEQYF
>TRBJ1-1|TRBD1|TRBV9
CASSPPRGQGPAGAFF
>TRBJ2-7|TRBD1|TRBV5-8
CASSYGTDYEQYF
>TRBJ1-1|NA|TRBV6-5
CASSPTGNTEAFF
>TRBJ2-5|TRBD1|TRBV11-2
CASSLEQGQVETQYF
>TRBJ2-4|NA|TRBV19
CASVQPMENIQYF
>TRBJ2-7|NA|TRBV4-2
CASSQALGSYEGYF
>TRBJ2-7|TRBD2|TRBV13
CASSLGLAGARPYEQYF
>TRBJ2-5|NA|TRBV18
CASSLADQETQYF
>TRBJ2-3|NA|TRBV6-5
CASSYSRGASDTQYF
>TRBJ1-2|TRBD1|TRBV5-6
CASSQGQVYGYTF
>TRBJ2-7|TRBD2|TRBV27
CASRVLADSYEQYF
>TRBJ2-1|NA|TRBV2
CASSDSMRGGYEQFF
>TRBJ2-1|TRBD1|TRBV10-3
CAISDSGPRDRVFGEQFF
>TRBJ1-1|NA|TRBV27
CASSLQRNTEAFF
>TRBJ1-2|NA|TRBV4-1
CASSQDGGANYGYTF
>TRBJ2-1|NA|TRBV19
CASSMSHAGAYYNEQFF
>TRBJ1-1|NA|TRBV13
CASSLLLRENTEAFF
>TRBJ1-3|NA|TRBV12-5
CASGLVPTAGNTIYF
>TRBJ2-5|NA|TRBV6-6
CASREGTQYF
>TRBJ2-6|NA|TRBV29-1
CSVEGGPGANVLTF
>TRBJ2-1|NA|TRBV5-4
CASSLGELGSSYNEQFF